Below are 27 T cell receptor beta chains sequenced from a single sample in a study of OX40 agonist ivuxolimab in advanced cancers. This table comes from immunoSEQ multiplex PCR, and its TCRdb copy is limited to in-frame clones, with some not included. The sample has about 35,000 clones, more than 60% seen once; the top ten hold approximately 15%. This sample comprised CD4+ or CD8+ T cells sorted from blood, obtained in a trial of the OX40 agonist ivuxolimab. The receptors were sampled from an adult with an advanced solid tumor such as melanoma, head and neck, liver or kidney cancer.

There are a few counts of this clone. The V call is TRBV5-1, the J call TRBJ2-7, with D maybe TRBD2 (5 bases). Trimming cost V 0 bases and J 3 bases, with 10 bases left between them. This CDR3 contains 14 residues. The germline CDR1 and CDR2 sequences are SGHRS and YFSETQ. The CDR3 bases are TGCGCCAGCAGCTTGGAGAGCGGAGGCTACGAGCAGTACTTC. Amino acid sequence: CASSLESGGYEQYF. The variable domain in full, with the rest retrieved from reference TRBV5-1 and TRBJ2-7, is KAGVTQTPRYLIKTRGQQVTLSCSPISGHRSVSWYQQTPGQGLQFLFEYFSETQRNKGNFPGRFSGRQFSNSRSEMNVSTLELGDSALYLCASSLESGGYEQYFGPGTRLTVT.

The CDR3 protein is CALARGGRGNEQFF. In DNA, the CDR3 is TGTGCCCTTGCTCGCGGGGGACGGGGCAATGAGCAGTTCTTC. The V call is TRBV7-2, the J call TRBJ2-1; 7 bases line up with TRBD2. Germline-derived CDR1 and CDR2 are SGHTA and FQGNSA. V lost 11 bases to trimming and J lost 6 bases; unmatched junction nucleotides: 13. The CDR3 extends over 14 amino acids.

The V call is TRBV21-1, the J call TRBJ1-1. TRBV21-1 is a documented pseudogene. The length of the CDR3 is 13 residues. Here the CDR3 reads CASSKAGETEAFF. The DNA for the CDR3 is TGTGCCAGCAGCAAAGCGGGGGAGACTGAAGCTTTCTTT.

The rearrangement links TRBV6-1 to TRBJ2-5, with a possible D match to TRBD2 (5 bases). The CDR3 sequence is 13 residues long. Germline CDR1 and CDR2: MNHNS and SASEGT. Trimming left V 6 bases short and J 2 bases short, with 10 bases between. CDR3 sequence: CASRVSGQETQYF. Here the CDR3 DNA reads TGTGCCAGCAGGGTGAGCGGACAAGAGACCCAGTACTTC.

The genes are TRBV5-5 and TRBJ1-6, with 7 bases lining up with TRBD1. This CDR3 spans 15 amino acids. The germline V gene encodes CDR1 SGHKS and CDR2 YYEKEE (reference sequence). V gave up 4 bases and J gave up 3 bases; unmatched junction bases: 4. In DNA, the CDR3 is TGTGCCAGCAGCGTGGACAGGAACTATAATTCACCCCTCCACTTT. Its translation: CASSVDRNYNSPLHF.

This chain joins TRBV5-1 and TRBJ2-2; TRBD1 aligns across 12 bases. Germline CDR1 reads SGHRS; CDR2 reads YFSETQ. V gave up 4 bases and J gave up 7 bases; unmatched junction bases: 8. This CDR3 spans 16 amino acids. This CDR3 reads CASSVGQGALGGELFF. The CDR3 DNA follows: TGCGCCAGCAGCGTGGGACAGGGGGCACTGGGCGGGGAGCTGTTTTTT.

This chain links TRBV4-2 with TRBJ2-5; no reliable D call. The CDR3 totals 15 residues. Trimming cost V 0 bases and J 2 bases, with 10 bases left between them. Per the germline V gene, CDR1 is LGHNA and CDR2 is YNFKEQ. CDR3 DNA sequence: TGTGCCAGCAGCCAAGATGCGTTAGAACAAGAGACCCAGTACTTC. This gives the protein CASSQDALEQETQYF.

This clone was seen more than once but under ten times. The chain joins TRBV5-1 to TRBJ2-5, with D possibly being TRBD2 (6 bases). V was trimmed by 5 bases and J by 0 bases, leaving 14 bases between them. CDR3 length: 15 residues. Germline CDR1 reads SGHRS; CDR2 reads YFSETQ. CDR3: CASRRVAEYQETQYF. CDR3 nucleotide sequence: TGCGCCAGCAGGCGGGTAGCGGAGTACCAAGAGACCCAGTACTTC.

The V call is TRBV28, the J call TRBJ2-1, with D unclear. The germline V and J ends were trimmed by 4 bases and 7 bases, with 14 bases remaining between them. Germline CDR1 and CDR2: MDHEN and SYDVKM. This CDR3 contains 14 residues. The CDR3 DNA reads TGTGCCAGCAGTTCTGGACGCCCGTGGAATGAGCAGTTCTTC. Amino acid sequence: CASSSGRPWNEQFF. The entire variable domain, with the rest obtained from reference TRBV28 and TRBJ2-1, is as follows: DVKVTQSSRYLVKRTGEKVFLECVQDMDHENMFWYRQDPGLGLRLIYFSYDVKMKEKGDIPEGYSVSREKKERFSLILESASTNQTSMYLCASSSGRPWNEQFFGPGTRLTVL.

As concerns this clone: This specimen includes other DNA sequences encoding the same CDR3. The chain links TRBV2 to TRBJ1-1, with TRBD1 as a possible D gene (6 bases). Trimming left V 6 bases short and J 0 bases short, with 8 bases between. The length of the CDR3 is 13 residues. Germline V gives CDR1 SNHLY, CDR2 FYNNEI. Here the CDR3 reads CASRGQLNTEAFF. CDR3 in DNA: TGTGCCAGCAGAGGACAGCTGAACACTGAAGCTTTCTTT.

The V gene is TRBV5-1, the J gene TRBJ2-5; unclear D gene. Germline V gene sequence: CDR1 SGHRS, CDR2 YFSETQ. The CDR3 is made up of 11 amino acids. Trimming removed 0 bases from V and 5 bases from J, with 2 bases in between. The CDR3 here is CASSLEETQYF. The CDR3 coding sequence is TGCGCCAGCAGCTTGGAGGAGACCCAGTACTTC.

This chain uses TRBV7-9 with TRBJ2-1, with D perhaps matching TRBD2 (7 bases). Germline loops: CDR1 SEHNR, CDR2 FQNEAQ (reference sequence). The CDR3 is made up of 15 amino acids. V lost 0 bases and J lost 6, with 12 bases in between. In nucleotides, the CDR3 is TGTGCCAGCAGCTTAGCGGGGGGGCCGAGCAATGAGCAGTTCTTC. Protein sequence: CASSLAGGPSNEQFF.

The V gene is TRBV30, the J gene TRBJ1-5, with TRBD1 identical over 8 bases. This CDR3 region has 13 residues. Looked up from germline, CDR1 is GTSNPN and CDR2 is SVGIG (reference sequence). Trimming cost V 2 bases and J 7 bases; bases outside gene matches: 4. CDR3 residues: CAWSRQGAQPQHF. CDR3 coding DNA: TGTGCCTGGAGTCGGCAGGGGGCGCAGCCCCAGCATTTT. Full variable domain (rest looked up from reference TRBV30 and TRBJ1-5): SQTIHQWPATLVQPVGSPLSLECTVEGTSNPNLYWYRQAAGRGLQLLFYSVGIGQISSEVPQNLSASRPQDRQFILSSKKLLLSDSGFYLCAWSRQGAQPQHFGDGTRLSIL.

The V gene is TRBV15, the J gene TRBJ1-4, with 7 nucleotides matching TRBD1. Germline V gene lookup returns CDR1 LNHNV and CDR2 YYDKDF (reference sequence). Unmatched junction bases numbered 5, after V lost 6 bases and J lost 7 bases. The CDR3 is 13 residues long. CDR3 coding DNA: TGTGCCACCAGGGACAGGCAGACTGAAAAACTGTTTTTT. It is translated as CATRDRQTEKLFF.

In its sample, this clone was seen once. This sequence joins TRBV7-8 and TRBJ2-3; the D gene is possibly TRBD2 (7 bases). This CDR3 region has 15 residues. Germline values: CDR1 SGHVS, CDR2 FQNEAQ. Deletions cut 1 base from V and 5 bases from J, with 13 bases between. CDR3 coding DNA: TGTGCCAGCAGCTTAGAGGGGGGGGCGGGAGATACGCAGTATTTT. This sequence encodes CASSLEGGAGDTQYF.

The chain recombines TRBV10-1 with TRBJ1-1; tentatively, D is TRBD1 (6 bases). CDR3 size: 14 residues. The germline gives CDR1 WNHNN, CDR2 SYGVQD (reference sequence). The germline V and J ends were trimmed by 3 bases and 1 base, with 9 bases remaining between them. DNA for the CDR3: TGCGCCAGCAGTGAAAGGACAGCGAACACTGAAGCTTTCTTT. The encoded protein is CASSERTANTEAFF.

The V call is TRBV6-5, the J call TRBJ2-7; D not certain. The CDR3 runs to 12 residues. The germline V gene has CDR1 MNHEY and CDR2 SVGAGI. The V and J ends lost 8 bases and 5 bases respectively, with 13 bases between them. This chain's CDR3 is CASQNRIHEQYF. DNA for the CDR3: TGTGCCAGCCAAAACCGAATCCACGAGCAGTACTTC.

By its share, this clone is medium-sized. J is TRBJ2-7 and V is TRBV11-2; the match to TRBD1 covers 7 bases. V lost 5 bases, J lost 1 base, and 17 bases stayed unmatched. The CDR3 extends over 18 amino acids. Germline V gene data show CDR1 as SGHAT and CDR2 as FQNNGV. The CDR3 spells CASSLAGTALGRSYEQYF. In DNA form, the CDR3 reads TGTGCCAGCAGCCTAGCCGGGACAGCATTAGGGCGGTCCTACGAGCAGTACTTC.

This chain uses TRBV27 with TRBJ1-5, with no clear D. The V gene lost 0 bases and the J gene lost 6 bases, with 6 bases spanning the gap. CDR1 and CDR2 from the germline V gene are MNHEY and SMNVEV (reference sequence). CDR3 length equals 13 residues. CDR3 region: CASSLSGGQPQHF. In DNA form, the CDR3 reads TGTGCCAGCAGTTTATCGGGCGGTCAGCCCCAGCATTTT.

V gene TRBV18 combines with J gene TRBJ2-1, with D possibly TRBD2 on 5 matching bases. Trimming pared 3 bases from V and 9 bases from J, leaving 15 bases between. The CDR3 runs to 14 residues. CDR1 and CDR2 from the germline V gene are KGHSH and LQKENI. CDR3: CASSPYSRVTEQFF. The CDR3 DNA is TGTGCCAGCTCACCCTATTCGCGGGTAACTGAGCAGTTCTTC.

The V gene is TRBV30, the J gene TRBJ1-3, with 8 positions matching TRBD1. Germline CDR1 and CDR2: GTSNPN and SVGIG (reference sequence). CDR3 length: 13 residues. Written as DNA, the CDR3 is TGTGCTTCGCAGGGGGCGAACGGAAACACCATATATTTT. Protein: CASQGANGNTIYF.

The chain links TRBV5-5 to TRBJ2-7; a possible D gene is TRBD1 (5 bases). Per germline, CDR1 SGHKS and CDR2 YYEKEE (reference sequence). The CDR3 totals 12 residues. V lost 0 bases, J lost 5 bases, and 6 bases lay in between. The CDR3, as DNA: TGTGCCAGCAGCTTGGAGGGGAACGAGCAGTACTTC. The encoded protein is CASSLEGNEQYF.

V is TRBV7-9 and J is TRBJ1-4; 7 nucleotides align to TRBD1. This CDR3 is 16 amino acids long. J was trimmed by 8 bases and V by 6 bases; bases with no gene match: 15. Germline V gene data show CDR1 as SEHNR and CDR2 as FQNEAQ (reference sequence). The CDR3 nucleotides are TGTGCCAGCAGTAGGGACAGCGCGGGAAGAAGAGAAAAACTGTTTTTT. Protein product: CASSRDSAGRREKLFF.

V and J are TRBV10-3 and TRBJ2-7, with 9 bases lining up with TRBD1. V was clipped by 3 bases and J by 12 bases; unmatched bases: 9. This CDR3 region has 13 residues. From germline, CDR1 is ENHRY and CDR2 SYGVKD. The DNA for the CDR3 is TGTGCCATCAGTGAACGGGACAGGGCTTACCCGTACTTC. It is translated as CAISERDRAYPYF.

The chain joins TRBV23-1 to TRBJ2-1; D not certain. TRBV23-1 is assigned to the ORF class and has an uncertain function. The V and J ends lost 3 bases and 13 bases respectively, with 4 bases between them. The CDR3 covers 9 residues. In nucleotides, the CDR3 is TGCGCCAGCAGTCACCCTCAGTTCTTC. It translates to CASSHPQFF.

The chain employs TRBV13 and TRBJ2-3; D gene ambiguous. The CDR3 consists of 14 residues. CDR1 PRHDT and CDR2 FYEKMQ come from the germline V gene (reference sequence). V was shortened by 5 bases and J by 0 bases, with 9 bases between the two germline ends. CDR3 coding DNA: TGTGCCAGCAGCCCTGGTGGTAGCACAGATACGCAGTATTTT. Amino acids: CASSPGGSTDTQYF. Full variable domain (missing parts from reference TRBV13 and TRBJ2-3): AAGVIQSPRHLIKEKRETATLKCYPIPRHDTVYWYQQGPGQDPQFLISFYEKMQSDKGSIPDRFSAQQFSDYHSELNMSSLELGDSALYFCASSPGGSTDTQYFGPGTRLTVL.

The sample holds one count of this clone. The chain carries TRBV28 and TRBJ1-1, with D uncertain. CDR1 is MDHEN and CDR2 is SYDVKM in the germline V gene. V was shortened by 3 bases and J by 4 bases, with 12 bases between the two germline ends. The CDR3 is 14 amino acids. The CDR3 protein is CASSLTFSGTEAFF. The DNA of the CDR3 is TGTGCCAGCAGTTTGACTTTCTCGGGCACTGAAGCTTTCTTT.